The 19 T cell receptor beta chains below all came from one sample that was sequenced in a study of regulatory T cells in long-lasting Graves disease (dated by TCRdb to about 2021). The method was multiplex PCR. The sequencer listed for this sample is Illumina HiSeq 4000. To build TCR beta libraries, CDR3 regions were amplified by Arm-PCR using iRepertoire HTBI primers. Starting from the raw public reads, TCRdb applied fastp trimming at Q25, assembled clones with MiXCR and retained in-frame beta chains. Entries are consolidated by CDR3 protein sequence, retaining the most common genes and DNA. The sample includes roughly 380,000 distinct CDR3 sequences, with roughly 15% observed a single time. In total, the top ten clones hold approximately 21% of the sample. This specimen's time point label, per the study, means: newly diagnosed GD, antithyroid drugs for less than 3 months. For both TCR sequencing and RNA sequencing, RNA was extracted from PBMCs using TRIzol.

The material was peripheral blood mononuclear cells (PBMCs), obtained at new diagnosis, from a patient treated with antithyroid drugs. The source of these receptors is a female donor with Graves disease.

The sample holds many counts of this clonotype. The V gene is TRBV13, the J gene TRBJ2-3; D perhaps matches TRBD1 (6 bases). The CDR3 totals 21 residues. Germline V lookup: CDR1 PRHDT, CDR2 FYEKMQ (reference sequence). Trimming left V 1 base short and J 0 bases short, with 26 bases between. The CDR3 here is CASSLERTAENFLTSTDTQYF. CDR3 DNA: TGTGCCAGCAGCTTAGAAAGGACAGCTGAGAACTTCCTTACTAGCACAGATACGCAGTATTTT.

The chain links TRBV6-4 to TRBJ1-6; 7 positions match TRBD1. The V gene end was trimmed by 2 bases and the J gene end by 7 bases; junction bases not matched to a gene: 2. Germline CDR1 is MRHNA and CDR2 is SNTAGT. The CDR3 is 14 amino acids. Here the CDR3 reads CASSDTDRNSPLHF. CDR3 nucleotides: TGTGCCAGCAGTGACACGGACAGGAATTCACCCCTCCACTTT.

This clonotype was seen a single time. The chain employs TRBV9 and TRBJ1-4; the match to TRBD1 covers 10 bases. J lost 7 bases, V lost 4 bases, and 4 bases had no gene match. CDR3 length: 14 residues. Germline CDR1 reads SGDLS; CDR2 reads YYNGEE. CDR3 DNA: TGTGCCAGCAGCCAGACAGGGGGCGGTGAAAAACTGTTTTTT. This gives the protein CASSQTGGGEKLFF.

This clonotype was seen a few times. This sequence joins TRBV29-1 and TRBJ1-2; tentatively, D is TRBD1 (6 bases). CDR1 and CDR2 (germline): SQVTM, ANQGSEA. The CDR3 contains 16 residues. Trimming took off 3 bases at V and 3 bases at J, with 20 bases between the two ends. The CDR3 nucleotides read TGCAGCGTTGATTCCGCCAGGGCCACAGGGTACTATGGCTACACCTTC. Its protein is CSVDSARATGYYGYTF.

This rearrangement joins TRBV18 to TRBJ1-2; D unclear. The germline V gene encodes CDR1 KGHSH and CDR2 LQKENI. Between the trimmed V and J ends, which lost 3 bases and 4 bases, there was a span of 9 bases. This CDR3 has 13 amino acids. CDR3 residues: CASSPRQAYGYTF. The DNA of the CDR3 is TGTGCCAGCTCACCCAGGCAGGCCTATGGCTACACCTTC.

Points on this clonotype: This may come from a read error, since a much larger clone is one base off. The chain couples TRBV5-1 to TRBJ2-2, with D perhaps matching TRBD2 (6 bases). This CDR3 comprises 15 residues. Germline V gives CDR1 SGHRS, CDR2 YFSETQ. CDR3 amino acids: CTSSLEGGNTGELFF. The DNA for the CDR3 is TGCACCAGCAGCTTGGAGGGCGGGAACACCGGGGAGCTGTTTTTT.

The V call is TRBV19, the J call TRBJ2-5; TRBD1 aligns across 11 bases. Looked up from germline, CDR1 is LNHDA and CDR2 is SQIVND (reference sequence). Unmatched junction bases numbered 2, after V lost 6 bases and J lost 5 bases. The CDR3 is 13 residues long. The CDR3 coding sequence is TGTGCCAGTAGGGACAGGGGGCGCGAGACCCAGTACTTC. It yields the protein CASRDRGRETQYF.

Ten or more counts support this clonotype. J is TRBJ1-5 and V is TRBV12-3 or TRBV12-4, with 7 positions matching TRBD1. The CDR3 consists of 16 residues. V trimming: 2 bases; J trimming: 3 bases; junction bases outside the gene matches: 7. Here the CDR3 reads CASSLSPQGDNQPQHF. The DNA of the CDR3 is TGTGCCAGCAGTTTATCCCCTCAGGGGGACAATCAGCCCCAGCATTTT.

The sample holds many counts of this clonotype. The CDR3 nucleotides are TGTGCCAGCTCACCCCGGACAGGGTTCTACAATGAGCAGTTCTTC. Its protein is CASSPRTGFYNEQFF. The chain is built from TRBV12-3 or TRBV12-4 and TRBJ2-1; 8 bases fit TRBD1. This CDR3 region has 15 residues. The V and J ends lost 8 bases and 3 bases, in that order; junction bases with no gene match: 9.

A few counts support this clonotype. The chain couples TRBV20-1 to TRBJ2-7; 11 bases line up with TRBD2. Germline V gene sequence: CDR1 DFQATT, CDR2 SNEGSKA (reference sequence). This CDR3 has 18 residues. V dropped 1 base and J dropped 3; count of bases not matched to a gene: 14. Here the CDR3 reads CSARGPLAGESPHYEQYF. DNA of the CDR3: TGCAGTGCTAGAGGCCCACTAGCGGGAGAATCCCCGCACTACGAGCAGTACTTC.

This clonotype has at least ten counts. The J gene is TRBJ1-2, the V gene TRBV27, with 8 bases aligning to TRBD1. From germline, CDR1 is MNHEY and CDR2 SMNVEV (reference sequence). This CDR3 spans 13 amino acids. Trimming removed 2 bases from V and 6 bases from J; junction bases left unmatched: 2. In DNA form, the CDR3 reads TGTGCCAGCAGTTTACAGGGGGCGCATGGCTACACCTTC. Protein: CASSLQGAHGYTF.

This clonotype was counted ten times or more. The gene calls are TRBV7-9 and TRBJ1-2; D unresolved. This CDR3 has 12 amino acids. The germline gives CDR1 SEHNR, CDR2 FQNEAQ (reference sequence). Deletions cut 5 bases from V and 2 bases from J, with 6 bases between. CDR3 amino acids: CASSTANYGYTF. The CDR3 nucleotides are TGTGCCAGCAGCACAGCGAACTATGGCTACACCTTC.

With regard to this clonotype: This may be a read error: a much more frequent sequence differs by one nucleotide. The chain combines TRBV10-3 with TRBJ1-4, with unresolved D. This CDR3 contains 14 residues. The V and J ends lost 0 bases and 11 bases respectively, with 13 bases between them. Germline V gene sequence: CDR1 ENHRY, CDR2 SYGVKD. DNA for the CDR3: TGTGCCATCAGTGAGTCCGGGGTGAAGAGGAAACTGTTTTTT. This sequence encodes CAISESGVKRKLFF.

This clonotype occurred many times. The chain has TRBV7-2 and TRBJ2-1; 11 positions match TRBD2. The CDR3 loop spans 15 amino acids. With V trimmed by 4 bases and J by 9 bases, 8 bases remained unmatched. CDR1 and CDR2 (germline): SGHTA, FQGNSA. CDR3 region: CASSSLAGGRGEQFF. The CDR3 DNA follows: TGTGCCAGCAGCTCTCTAGCGGGGGGCAGGGGTGAGCAGTTCTTC.

This clonotype was seen only a few times. The V gene is TRBV6-1, the J gene TRBJ2-1; D might be TRBD2 (6 bases). Looked up from germline, CDR1 is MNHNS and CDR2 is SASEGT. The V end lost 10 bases, the J end lost 5 bases, and 27 bases lay between the germline ends. The CDR3 sequence is 17 residues long. CDR3 region: CATAKGLAPKENNEQFF. CDR3 coding DNA: TGTGCCACCGCCAAAGGGCTAGCGCCAAAGGAGAACAATGAGCAGTTCTTC.

This clonotype was seen at least ten times. This chain joins TRBV13 and TRBJ2-3, with 8 positions matching TRBD2. CDR3 length: 16 amino acids. V shed 0 bases, J shed 0 bases, and the junction held 2 bases outside the gene matches. Germline V CDR1 and CDR2: PRHDT, FYEKMQ (reference sequence). CDR3 region: CASSLGPGGSTDTQYF. CDR3 DNA sequence: TGTGCCAGCAGCTTAGGACCGGGAGGGAGCACAGATACGCAGTATTTT.

This clonotype was detected many times. V and J are TRBV28 and TRBJ2-1, with unresolved D. V shed 2 bases and J shed 2 bases, with 4 bases lying between them. This CDR3 comprises 13 residues. Germline lookup yields CDR1 MDHEN and CDR2 SYDVKM. CDR3 bases: TGTGCCAGCAGTTTAACCACCTACAATGAGCAGTTCTTC. It yields the protein CASSLTTYNEQFF. The complete variable domain, with remaining parts taken from reference TRBV28 and TRBJ2-1, reads DVKVTQSSRYLVKRTGEKVFLECVQDMDHENMFWYRQDPGLGLRLIYFSYDVKMKEKGDIPEGYSVSREKKERFSLILESASTNQTSMYLCASSLTTYNEQFFGPGTRLTVL.

The CDR3 region has the DNA TGCGCCAGCAGCTGGGCCGTCCGCGGCGGACTTACCCACAATGAGCAGTTCTTC. It specifies CASSWAVRGGLTHNEQFF. The chain carries TRBV5-1 and TRBJ2-1, with D perhaps TRBD2 (5 bases). Trimming removed 3 bases from V and 5 bases from J, with 24 bases in between. Germline CDR1 reads SGHRS; CDR2 reads YFSETQ. This CDR3 is built from 18 residues.

The rearrangement uses TRBV7-3 and TRBJ2-2; 14 nucleotides agree with TRBD2. Germline V lookup: CDR1 SGHTA, CDR2 FQGTGA. This CDR3 is 17 amino acids long. J lost 6 bases, V lost 4 bases, and 7 bases had no gene match. The CDR3 here is CASSSPTSGRASGELFF. The CDR3 region has the DNA TGTGCCAGCAGCTCCCCGACTAGCGGGAGGGCCTCCGGGGAGCTGTTTTTT.